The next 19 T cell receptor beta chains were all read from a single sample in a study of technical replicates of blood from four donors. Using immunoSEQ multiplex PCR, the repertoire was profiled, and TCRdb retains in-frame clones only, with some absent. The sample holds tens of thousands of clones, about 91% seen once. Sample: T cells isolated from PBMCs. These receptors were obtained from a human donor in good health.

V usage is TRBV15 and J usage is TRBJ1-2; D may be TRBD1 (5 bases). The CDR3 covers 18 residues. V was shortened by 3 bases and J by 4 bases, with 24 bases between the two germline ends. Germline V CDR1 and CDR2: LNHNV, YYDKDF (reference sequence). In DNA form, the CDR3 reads TGTGCCACCAGCAGCTTTGGGGCCGAGAAAAAAACGGGCTATGGCTACACCTTC. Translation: CATSSFGAEKKTGYGYTF.

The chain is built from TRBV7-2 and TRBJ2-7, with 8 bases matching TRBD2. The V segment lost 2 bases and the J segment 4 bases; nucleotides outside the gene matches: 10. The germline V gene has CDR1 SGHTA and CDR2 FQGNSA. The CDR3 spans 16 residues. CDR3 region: CASSLSPSGLTYEQYF. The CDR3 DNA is TGTGCCAGCAGCTTATCCCCTAGCGGGCTTACTTACGAGCAGTACTTC.

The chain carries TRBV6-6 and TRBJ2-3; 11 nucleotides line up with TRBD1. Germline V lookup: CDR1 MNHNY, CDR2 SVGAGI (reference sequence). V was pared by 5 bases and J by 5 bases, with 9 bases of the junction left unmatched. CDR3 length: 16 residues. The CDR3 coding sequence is TGTGCCAGCAGTCACGGGACAGGGGGTATCGGAGATACGCAGTATTTT. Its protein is CASSHGTGGIGDTQYF.

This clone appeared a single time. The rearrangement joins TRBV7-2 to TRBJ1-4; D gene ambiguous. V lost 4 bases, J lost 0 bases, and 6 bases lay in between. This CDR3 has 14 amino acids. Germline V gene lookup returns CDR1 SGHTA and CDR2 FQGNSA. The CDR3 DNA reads TGTGCCAGCAGCTACGGGACAACTAATGAAAAACTGTTTTTT. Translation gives CASSYGTTNEKLFF.

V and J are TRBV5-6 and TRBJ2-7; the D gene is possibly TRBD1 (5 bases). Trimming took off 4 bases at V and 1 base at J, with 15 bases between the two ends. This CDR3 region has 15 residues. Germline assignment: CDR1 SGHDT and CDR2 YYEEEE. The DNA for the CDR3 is TGTGCCAGCAGCGGACCCAGGGCCCTTTCCTACGAGCAGTACTTC. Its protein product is CASSGPRALSYEQYF.

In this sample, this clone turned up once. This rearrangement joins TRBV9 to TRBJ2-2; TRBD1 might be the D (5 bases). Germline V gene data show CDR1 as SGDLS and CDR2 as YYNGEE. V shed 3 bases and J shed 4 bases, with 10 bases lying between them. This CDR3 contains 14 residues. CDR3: CASSADSITGELFF. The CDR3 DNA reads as TGTGCCAGCAGCGCCGACAGTATCACCGGGGAGCTGTTTTTT.

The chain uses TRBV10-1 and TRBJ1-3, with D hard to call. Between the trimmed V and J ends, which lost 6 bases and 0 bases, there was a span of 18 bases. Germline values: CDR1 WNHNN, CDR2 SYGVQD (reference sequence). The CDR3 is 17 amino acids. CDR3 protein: CASSDLAFGSSGNTIYF. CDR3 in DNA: TGCGCCAGCAGCGACCTAGCGTTCGGTAGCTCTGGAAACACCATATATTTT.

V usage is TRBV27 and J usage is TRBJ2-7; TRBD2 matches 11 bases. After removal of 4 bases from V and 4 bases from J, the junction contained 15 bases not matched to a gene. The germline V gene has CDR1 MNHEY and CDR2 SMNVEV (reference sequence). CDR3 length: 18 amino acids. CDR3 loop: CASSSPTSGILSLYEQYF. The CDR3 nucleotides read TGTGCCAGCAGTTCCCCGACTAGCGGGATCCTTTCCTTATACGAGCAGTACTTC.

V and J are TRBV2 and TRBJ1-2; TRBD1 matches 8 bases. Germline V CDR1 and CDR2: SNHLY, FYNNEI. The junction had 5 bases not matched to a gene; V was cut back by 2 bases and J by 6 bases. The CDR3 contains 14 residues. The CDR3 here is CASSEPDRGHGYTF. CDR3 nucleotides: TGTGCCAGCAGTGAACCCGACAGGGGACATGGCTACACCTTC. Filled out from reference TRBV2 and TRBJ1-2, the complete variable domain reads EPEVTQTPSHQVTQMGQEVILRCVPISNHLYFYWYRQILGQKVEFLVSFYNNEISEKSEIFDDQFSVERPDGSNFTLKIRSTKLEDSAMYFCASSEPDRGHGYTFGSGTRLTVV.

The CDR3 nucleotides read TGTGCCAGCAGCGTTCAGGGGGCGAACACCGGGGAGCTGTTTTTT. It specifies CASSVQGANTGELFF. V gene TRBV2 combines with J gene TRBJ2-2; 7 nucleotides match TRBD1. There are 15 residues in the CDR3. Germline values: CDR1 SNHLY, CDR2 FYNNEI. V lost 6 bases, J lost 0 bases, and 4 bases stayed unmatched.

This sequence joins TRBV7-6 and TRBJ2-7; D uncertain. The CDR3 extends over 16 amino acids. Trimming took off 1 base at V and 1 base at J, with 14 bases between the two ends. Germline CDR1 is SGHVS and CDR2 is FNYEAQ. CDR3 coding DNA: TGTGCCAGCAGCTTAGTGCTATCCATTCCGTCCTACGAGCAGTACTTC. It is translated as CASSLVLSIPSYEQYF.

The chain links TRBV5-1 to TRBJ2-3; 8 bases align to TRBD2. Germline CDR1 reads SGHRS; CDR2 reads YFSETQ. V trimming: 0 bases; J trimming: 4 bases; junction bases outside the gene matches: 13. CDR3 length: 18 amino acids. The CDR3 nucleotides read TGCGCCAGCAGCTTGGAGCGGACTAGCCCGAAGGGGGCAGATACGCAGTATTTT. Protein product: CASSLERTSPKGADTQYF.

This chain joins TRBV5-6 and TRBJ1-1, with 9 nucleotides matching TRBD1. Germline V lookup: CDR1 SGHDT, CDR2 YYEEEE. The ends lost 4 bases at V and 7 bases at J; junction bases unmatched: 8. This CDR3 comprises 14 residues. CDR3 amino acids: CASSRTGTGLEAFF. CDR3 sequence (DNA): TGTGCCAGCAGCCGGACAGGGACAGGGCTTGAAGCTTTCTTT.

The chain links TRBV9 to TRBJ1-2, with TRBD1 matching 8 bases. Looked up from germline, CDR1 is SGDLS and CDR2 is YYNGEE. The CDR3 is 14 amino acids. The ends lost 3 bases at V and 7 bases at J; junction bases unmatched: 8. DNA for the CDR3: TGTGCCAGCAGCGGAAATCAGGGGGCTGGTGGCTACACCTTC. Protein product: CASSGNQGAGGYTF.

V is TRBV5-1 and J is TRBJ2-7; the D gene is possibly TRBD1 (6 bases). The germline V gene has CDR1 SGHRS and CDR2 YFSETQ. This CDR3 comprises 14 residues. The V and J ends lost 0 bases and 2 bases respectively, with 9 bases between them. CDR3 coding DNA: TGCGCCAGCAGCTTGGAACAGGGACCCTACGAGCAGTACTTC. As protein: CASSLEQGPYEQYF.

The CDR3 loop is CASRWGQENSPLHF. CDR3 DNA: TGTGCCAGCAGGTGGGGACAAGAAAATTCACCCCTCCACTTT. The chain recombines TRBV5-4 with TRBJ1-6; weak D call: TRBD1 (6 bases). Germline V gene sequence: CDR1 SGHNT, CDR2 YYREEE (reference sequence). V lost 5 bases and J 7 bases, leaving 13 bases between the germline ends. The length of the CDR3 is 14 residues.

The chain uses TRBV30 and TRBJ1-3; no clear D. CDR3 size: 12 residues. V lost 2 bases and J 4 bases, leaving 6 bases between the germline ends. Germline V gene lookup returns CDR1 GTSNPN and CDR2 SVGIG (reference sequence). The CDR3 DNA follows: TGTGCCTGGAGTCCCAGGGGAAACACCATATATTTT. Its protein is CAWSPRGNTIYF.

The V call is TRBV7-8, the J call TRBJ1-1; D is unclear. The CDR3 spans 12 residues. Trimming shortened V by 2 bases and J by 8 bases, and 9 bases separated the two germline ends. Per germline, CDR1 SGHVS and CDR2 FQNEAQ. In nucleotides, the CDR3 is TGTGCCAGCAGCTTAAATGGGAGAGAAGCTTTCTTT. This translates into CASSLNGREAFF.

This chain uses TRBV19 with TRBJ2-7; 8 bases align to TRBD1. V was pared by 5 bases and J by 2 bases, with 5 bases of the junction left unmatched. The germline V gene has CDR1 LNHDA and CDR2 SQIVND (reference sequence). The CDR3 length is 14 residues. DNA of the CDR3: TGTGCCAGTAGTTACCGGACAGGGACCTACGAGCAGTACTTC. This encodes CASSYRTGTYEQYF.